This TCR beta chain was sequenced for a study of blood T cell repertoires in COVID-19. Study summary: Spain, Italy and the United States supplied samples that represented acute and convalescent COVID-19. The cDNA or gDNA used as material had been derived from T cells, B-cell-depleted T cells, or PBMCs.

From germline, CDR1 is SGHRS and CDR2 YFSETQ. V was trimmed by 1 base and J by 1 base, leaving 10 bases between them. This CDR3 spans 15 amino acids. In the original workflow: Amplification with reference gene primers provided the estimates of nucleated cell counts. TCRdb keeps only in-frame clones here, not all; method: immunoSEQ multiplex PCR. Clone size and the V and J calls come from that table; the DNA yielded D and trimming. The profile covers over 450,000 clones, with about 88% appearing a single time and less than 9% taken by the ten largest. It was during active infection that Seattle patients were enrolled and then longitudinally followed.

This receptor was obtained from a woman aged 50 to 65 with COVID-19, enrolled during active disease. J is TRBJ2-3 and V is TRBV5-1, with no clear D. The source material was peripheral blood. CDR3 loop: CASSLNSGRTDTQYF. The CDR3 region has the DNA TGCGCCAGCAGCTTGAATTCAGGCCGCACAGATACGCAGTATTTT.